This T cell receptor beta chain is from a study of blood T cell repertoires in COVID-19. Turning to the study itself: Samples taken during acute and convalescent COVID-19 were collected in the United States, Italy and Spain. In each case, the material was cDNA or gDNA derived from T cells, B-cell-depleted T cells, or PBMCs.

CDR3 length: 13 residues. V trimming: 4 bases; J trimming: 6 bases; junction bases outside the gene matches: 5. As handled by the study authors: Reference gene primers were amplified, and this amplification served to estimate nucleated cell counts. Generated by immunoSEQ multiplex PCR, the TCRdb table keeps only in-frame clones and is missing some. Clonal size and the V and J genes are those of that table, whereas D and trimming came from the DNA. Found here are 270,000 or so clones, approximately 87% of them singletons; the top ten hold around 9.2%. The clonotype comes from a human donor in a cohort sampled during active COVID-19. The chain uses TRBV12-3 or TRBV12-4 and TRBJ1-1; TRBD1 matches at 7 bases. Sample: peripheral blood. CDR3 loop: CASSSYRGAEAFF. The DNA for the CDR3 is TGTGCCAGCAGTTCATACAGGGGAGCTGAAGCTTTCTTT.